This T cell receptor (beta chain) appears in the sequencing data of a study of blood T cell repertoires in COVID-19. J lost 5 bases, V lost 5 bases, and 6 bases had no gene match. CDR3 length: 13 amino acids. Germline V lookup: CDR1 MNHEY, CDR2 SVGAGI. Using immunoSEQ multiplex PCR, the repertoire was profiled, and TCRdb retains in-frame clones only, with some absent. Among more than 250,000 clones, 75% to 90% were seen once, and the ten largest hold less than 2.5%. This clone was detected only once. The rearrangement joins TRBV6-5 to TRBJ2-7; the match to TRBD1 covers 7 bases. The sample consisted of peripheral blood. This receptor was taken from a woman in her 30s who had recovered from COVID-19. The DNA for the CDR3 is TGTGCCAGCAGTACGACAGGGCTCCACGAGCAGTACTTC. Protein sequence: CASSTTGLHEQYF.